Below, 28 T cell receptor beta chains from the same sample are listed, as sequenced in a study of cytomegalovirus exposure and HLA in healthy donors. Researchers ran the PCR with 60 Vbeta and 13 Jbeta primers. TCRdb's table, derived via immunoSEQ multiplex PCR, lists solely in-frame clones and lacks some. Among about 140,000 clones listed, 60% to 80% were seen once. The specimen sequenced was PBMCs. Every receptor here comes from a woman younger than 45 in good health and CMV-seronegative.

The chain couples TRBV29-1 to TRBJ1-2, with 10 bases fitting TRBD1. The CDR3 runs 15 residues. Germline loops: CDR1 SQVTM, CDR2 ANQGSEA. V shed 5 bases and J 3 bases; nucleotides not matched to a gene: 9. Here the CDR3 DNA reads TGCAGCGTTTCGAGGACAGGGGGTTCGGACTATGGCTACACCTTC. Its protein is CSVSRTGGSDYGYTF.

The chain is built from TRBV7-2 and TRBJ1-2; 8 bases align to TRBD1. Germline V lookup: CDR1 SGHTA, CDR2 FQGNSA. The junction had 5 bases not matched to a gene; V was cut back by 4 bases and J by 4 bases. The CDR3 extends over 14 amino acids. Here the CDR3 DNA reads TGTGCCAGCAGCTACGGACAGGGAGCCTATGGCTACACCTTC. This codes for CASSYGQGAYGYTF. The full variable domain, rest sourced from reference TRBV7-2 and TRBJ1-2, is GAGVSQSPSNKVTEKGKDVELRCDPISGHTALYWYRQSLGQGLEFLIYFQGNSAPDKSGLPSDRFSAERTGGSVSTLTIQRTQQEDSAVYLCASSYGQGAYGYTFGSGTRLTVV.

This clone was observed a handful of times. The chain employs TRBV27 and TRBJ2-7, with 10 bases fitting TRBD1. V lost 6 bases and J lost 5; bases outside the gene matches: 16. This CDR3 has 17 residues. Looked up from germline, CDR1 is MNHEY and CDR2 is SMNVEV (reference sequence). This CDR3 reads CASSLGGTGVFLHEQYF. CDR3 nucleotide sequence: TGTGCCAGCAGCTTAGGTGGGACAGGGGTTTTCCTCCACGAGCAGTACTTC.

This chain uses TRBV4-2 with TRBJ2-7; 9 bases match TRBD2. Trimming cost V 4 bases and J 7 bases; bases outside gene matches: 8. CDR1 is LGHNA and CDR2 is YNFKEQ in the germline V gene. The length of the CDR3 is 14 residues. The CDR3: CASSRGGAEGEQYF. The CDR3, as DNA: TGTGCCAGCAGCCGCGGGGGGGCGGAGGGGGAGCAGTACTTC.

This clone has only one observation. V usage is TRBV5-1 and J usage is TRBJ1-1, with D unclear. Germline CDR1 and CDR2: SGHRS and YFSETQ. V gave up 4 bases and J gave up 8 bases, with 18 bases separating them. The CDR3 has 14 residues. This CDR3 is CASSINSRRQEAFF. The CDR3 coding sequence is TGCGCCAGCAGCATTAACAGCCGTAGGCAAGAAGCTTTCTTT.

This clone appeared once. The J gene is TRBJ2-1, the V gene TRBV4-1, with 10 bases matching TRBD2. The germline V gene has CDR1 MGHRA and CDR2 YSYEKL. The ends lost 1 base at V and 6 bases at J; junction bases unmatched: 12. CDR3 length: 18 amino acids. The chain's CDR3 is CASSQGLGLAGASNEQFF. The CDR3 DNA reads TGCGCCAGCAGCCAAGGGTTGGGGCTAGCGGGGGCAAGCAATGAGCAGTTCTTC.

V gene TRBV12-5 combines with J gene TRBJ2-5, with D uncertain. This CDR3 spans 13 amino acids. V lost 2 bases and J lost 0, with 4 bases in between. Germline loops: CDR1 LGHNT, CDR2 FRNRAP. The CDR3: CASGLPNQETQYF. CDR3 DNA: TGTGCTAGTGGTTTGCCAAACCAAGAGACCCAGTACTTC.

This chain connects TRBV6-5 to TRBJ1-1, with D possibly being TRBD1 (5 bases). The CDR3 runs 14 residues. V dropped 4 bases and J dropped 7 bases, with 16 bases sitting between them. Germline V gives CDR1 MNHEY, CDR2 SVGAGI. This CDR3 reads CASSSRDSLREAFF. DNA for the CDR3: TGTGCCAGCAGTTCCCGCGACAGTTTGCGTGAAGCTTTCTTT.

V gene TRBV10-1 combines with J gene TRBJ1-1, with 7 bases that match TRBD1. V gave up 8 bases and J gave up 2 bases; unmatched junction bases: 5. From germline, CDR1 is WNHNN and CDR2 SYGVQD (reference sequence). The CDR3 is 13 residues long. The CDR3 loop reads CASAGTANTEAFF. DNA of the CDR3: TGCGCCAGCGCCGGGACAGCAAACACTGAAGCTTTCTTT.

This clone was seen only a few times. Other DNA sequences in this sample translate to the same CDR3. CDR3 DNA sequence: TGTGCCAGCAGCTTAGCTAGCTCCTACGAGCAGTACTTC. Its translation: CASSLASSYEQYF. J is TRBJ2-7 and V is TRBV7-7; D is undetermined. Trimming removed 0 bases at V and 0 bases at J, with 3 bases between. The germline V gene encodes CDR1 SSHAT and CDR2 FNYEAQ (reference sequence). The CDR3 consists of 13 residues. The full variable domain, in which reference TRBV7-7 and TRBJ2-7 provide the parts outside the CDR3, is GAGVSQSPRYKVTKRGQDVTLRCDPISSHATLYWYQQALGQGPEFLTYFNYEAQPDKSGLPSDRFSAERPEGSISTLTIQRTEQRDSAMYRCASSLASSYEQYFGPGTRLTVT.

The chain couples TRBV11-2 to TRBJ1-1, with unresolved D. The CDR3 extends over 13 amino acids. Trimming took off 0 bases at V and 6 bases at J, with 8 bases between the two ends. Germline V gene sequence: CDR1 SGHAT, CDR2 FQNNGV. CDR3 sequence reads: CASSLEFRSEAFF. The CDR3, as DNA: TGTGCCAGCAGCTTAGAGTTCCGGTCTGAAGCTTTCTTT.

V and J are TRBV5-4 and TRBJ2-7; TRBD1 agrees at 10 bases. The assigned J gene may be wrong: the sequence end matches TRBJ2-5 better. Germline V CDR1 and CDR2: SGHNT, YYREEE (reference sequence). The CDR3 length is 15 residues. The CDR3 here is CASSLYDRGRETQYF. The CDR3 DNA reads as TGTGCCAGCAGCTTGTATGACAGGGGGCGAGAGACCCAGTACTTC.

The CDR3 bases are TGTGCCAGCAGTTTATGGACTAGCCGGAGGGACGAGCAGTACTTC. Amino acid sequence: CASSLWTSRRDEQYF. This chain links TRBV27 with TRBJ2-7; 8 nucleotides agree with TRBD2. There are 15 residues in the CDR3. Germline assignment: CDR1 MNHEY and CDR2 SMNVEV (reference sequence). V lost 1 base to trimming and J lost 5 bases; unmatched junction nucleotides: 7.

V is TRBV6-6 and J is TRBJ1-2; a weak D match, TRBD1 (6 bases). V dropped 7 bases and J dropped 3 bases, with 21 bases sitting between them. Germline CDR1 reads MNHNY; CDR2 reads SVGAGI (reference sequence). This CDR3 has 16 amino acids. CDR3 protein: CASKTGPGTRDYGYTF. The DNA for the CDR3 is TGTGCCAGCAAGACGGGCCCCGGGACAAGAGACTATGGCTACACCTTC.

This chain joins TRBV19 and TRBJ2-1; TRBD2 is a possible D gene (7 bases). V dropped 1 base and J dropped 3 bases, with 19 bases sitting between them. This CDR3 has 18 amino acids. Germline CDR1 LNHDA, CDR2 SQIVND (reference sequence). CDR3 in DNA: TGTGCCAGTAGTATAGGGGTCTCGGGCGGGGGCCACTACAATGAGCAGTTCTTC. This codes for CASSIGVSGGGHYNEQFF.

The J gene is TRBJ2-3, the V gene TRBV11-2; 8 bases map to TRBD2. The V gene's germline CDR1 is SGHAT and CDR2 FQNNGV. The CDR3 has 15 residues. V shed 2 bases and J 5 bases; nucleotides not matched to a gene: 6. The CDR3 DNA reads TGTGCCAGCAGCTTATCGACGGGGGGGCTAGATACGCAGTATTTT. As protein: CASSLSTGGLDTQYF.

In DNA form, the CDR3 reads TGTGCCAGCAGTCCCCTCGCGGGCGATCACGAGCAGTACTTC. It translates to CASSPLAGDHEQYF. The genes are TRBV6-6 and TRBJ2-7; TRBD2 might be the D (5 bases). Germline loops: CDR1 MNHNY, CDR2 SVGAGI (reference sequence). The CDR3 totals 14 residues. Trimming removed 5 bases at V and 5 bases at J, with 16 bases between.

This sequence joins TRBV19 and TRBJ1-2; D not certain. CDR1 is LNHDA and CDR2 is SQIVND in the germline V gene (reference sequence). Trimming cost V 5 bases and J 2 bases, with 15 bases left between them. This CDR3 has 15 residues. CDR3 in amino acids: CASSRREGPNYGYTF. CDR3 nucleotide sequence: TGTGCCAGTAGTCGCCGGGAAGGGCCCAACTATGGCTACACCTTC.

The chain recombines TRBV5-1 with TRBJ2-1, with a weak D call TRBD2 (7 bases). The CDR3 sequence is 14 residues long. Per the germline V gene, CDR1 is SGHRS and CDR2 is YFSETQ. V was clipped by 2 bases and J by 6 bases, with 12 bases between them. CDR3 bases: TGCGCCAGCAGCTTACAGGGAGGGGGCAATGAGCAGTTCTTC. Translating it yields CASSLQGGGNEQFF.

The chain couples TRBV6-5 to TRBJ1-1; 8 bases map to TRBD1. In germline, CDR1 is MNHEY, CDR2 SVGAGI. The V gene end was trimmed by 6 bases and the J gene end by 7 bases; junction bases not matched to a gene: 13. The CDR3 contains 15 residues. The CDR3 nucleotides are TGTGCCAGCAGCATTACTCTGACAGGACAGGGTGAAGCTTTCTTT. The encoded protein is CASSITLTGQGEAFF.

V usage is TRBV7-9 and J usage is TRBJ2-1, with 9 nucleotides matching TRBD2. Germline CDR1 reads SEHNR; CDR2 reads FQNEAQ (reference sequence). The CDR3 runs 13 residues. The V gene end was trimmed by 1 base and the J gene end by 8 bases; junction bases not matched to a gene: 0. CDR3 DNA: TGTGCCAGCAGCTTAGGCGGGAGGGATGAGCAGTTCTTC. The encoded protein is CASSLGGRDEQFF.

The chain recombines TRBV6-5 with TRBJ2-5, with D perhaps TRBD1 (8 bases). Looked up from germline, CDR1 is MNHEY and CDR2 is SVGAGI. This CDR3 contains 14 residues. V gave up 6 bases and J gave up 5 bases, with 16 bases separating them. CDR3 in amino acids: CASRQGGGFETQYF. The CDR3 DNA reads as TGTGCCAGCAGACAGGGGGGGGGTTTTGAGACCCAGTACTTC.

This clone has only one observation. V gene TRBV7-2 combines with J gene TRBJ1-1, with D perhaps TRBD1 (6 bases). The V and J ends lost 3 bases and 7 bases respectively, with 12 bases between them. Per the germline V gene, CDR1 is SGHTA and CDR2 is FQGNSA. The CDR3 runs 13 residues. The CDR3 is CASSFRGWGEAFF. In DNA, the CDR3 is TGTGCCAGCAGCTTCAGGGGTTGGGGTGAAGCTTTCTTT.

In the case of this clone: An end of the junction does not agree with germline; a read error may underlie this. The chain is built from TRBV27 and TRBJ2-1; D perhaps matches TRBD1 (6 bases). The CDR3 sequence is 13 residues long. Germline-derived CDR1 and CDR2 are MNHEY and SMNVEV (reference sequence). The CDR3 region has the DNA TGTGCCACCAGTACGGGACACCTAAATGAGCAGTTCTTC. Translation gives CATSTGHLNEQFF.

This rearrangement joins TRBV6-5 to TRBJ1-6; 9 bases are a match to TRBD1. The CDR3 sequence is 12 residues long. After removal of 5 bases from V and 14 bases from J, the junction contained 4 bases not matched to a gene. Germline V gene lookup returns CDR1 MNHEY and CDR2 SVGAGI. The CDR3 reads CASSRQGGTLHF. DNA of the CDR3: TGTGCCAGCAGTCGACAGGGGGGCACCCTCCACTTT.

In this sample, this clone turned up a few times. This rearrangement joins TRBV5-1 to TRBJ2-7, with 7 bases identical to TRBD1. V was pared by 3 bases and J by 6 bases, with 12 bases of the junction left unmatched. CDR1 and CDR2 from the germline V gene are SGHRS and YFSETQ. The CDR3 consists of 15 residues. CDR3 region: CASSSSGTVLSEQYF. The CDR3, as DNA: TGCGCCAGCAGCTCCTCCGGGACAGTTCTTTCCGAGCAGTACTTC.

This chain uses TRBV6-1 with TRBJ2-3; TRBD2 is a possible D gene (6 bases). The germline V and J ends were trimmed by 4 bases and 1 base, with 12 bases remaining between them. Germline V lookup: CDR1 MNHNS, CDR2 SASEGT. The CDR3 loop spans 15 amino acids. In nucleotides, the CDR3 is TGTGCCAGCAGTGCGGCGGGGATTGGCACAGATACGCAGTATTTT. Protein product: CASSAAGIGTDTQYF.

This rearrangement joins TRBV5-1 to TRBJ2-2; no firm D call. The CDR3 is made up of 12 amino acids. Trimming stripped 2 bases from V and 4 bases from J, with 3 bases between. The germline CDR1 and CDR2 sequences are SGHRS and YFSETQ. The CDR3 loop reads CASSFSTGELFF. The CDR3 DNA reads TGCGCCAGCAGCTTCAGCACCGGGGAGCTGTTTTTT.